This T cell receptor (beta chain) was captured in a study of T-cell reconstitution after alpha-beta-depleted transplantation in children. A TCRbeta library incorporating unique molecular identifiers was prepared. TCRdb recomputed calls from the PCR reads with MiXCR, one row per CDR3 protein. This table holds 250,000 to 300,000 distinct CDR3 sequences, approximately 9.8% found once. The germline V gene has CDR1 SQVTM and CDR2 ANQGSEA. Trimming left V 4 bases short and J 2 bases short, with 9 bases between. CDR3 length: 12 residues. This clonotype was detected ten times or more. The sample consisted of PBMCs from the stem cell graft donor, taken from the stem cell graft. This TCR derives from a human donor who donated a stem cell graft to a child with SCID. The chain is built from TRBV29-1 and TRBJ2-7; no definite D call. CDR3 sequence reads: CSVGKGPYEQYF. The CDR3 DNA reads as TGCAGCGTTGGGAAGGGCCCCTACGAGCAGTACTTC.